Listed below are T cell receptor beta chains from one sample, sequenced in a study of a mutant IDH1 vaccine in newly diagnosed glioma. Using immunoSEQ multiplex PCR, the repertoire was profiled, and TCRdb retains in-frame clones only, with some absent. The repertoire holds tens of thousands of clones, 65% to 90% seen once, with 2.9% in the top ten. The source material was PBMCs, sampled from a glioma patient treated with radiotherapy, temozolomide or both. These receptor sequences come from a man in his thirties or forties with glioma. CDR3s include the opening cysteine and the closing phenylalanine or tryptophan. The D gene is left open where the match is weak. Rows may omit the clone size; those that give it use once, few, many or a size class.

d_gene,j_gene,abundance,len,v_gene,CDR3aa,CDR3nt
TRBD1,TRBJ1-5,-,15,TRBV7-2,CASTSGTGNNQPQHF,TGTGCCAGCACCTCTGGGACAGGGAACAATCAGCCCCAGCATTTT
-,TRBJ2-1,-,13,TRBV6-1,CASSGQRYNEQFF,TGTGCCAGCAGTGGGCAGAGGTACAATGAGCAGTTCTTC
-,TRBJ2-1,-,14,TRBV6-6,CASSYEGGVGEQFF,TGTGCCAGCAGTTACGAAGGCGGGGTAGGTGAGCAGTTCTTC
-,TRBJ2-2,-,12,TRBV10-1,CASSDLTGELFF,TGCGCCAGCAGTGATTTGACCGGGGAGCTGTTTTTT
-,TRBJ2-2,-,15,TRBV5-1,CASSSSTSLTGELFF,TGCGCCAGCAGCTCCTCAACTAGTCTAACCGGGGAGCTGTTTTTT
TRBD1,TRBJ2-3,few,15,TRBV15,CATSSTRQGADTQYF,TGTGCCACCAGCAGTACAAGGCAGGGGGCAGATACGCAGTATTTT
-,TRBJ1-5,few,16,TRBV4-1,CASSYLQRGNNQPQHF,TGCGCCAGCAGCTACCTGCAACGGGGAAACAATCAGCCCCAGCATTTT
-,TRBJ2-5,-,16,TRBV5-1,CASTLSPDVYQETQYF,TGCGCCAGCACCCTTTCCCCAGACGTGTATCAAGAGACCCAGTACTTC
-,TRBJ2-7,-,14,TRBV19,CASSREVGAYEQYF,TGTGCCAGTAGTAGGGAGGTGGGTGCCTACGAGCAGTACTTC
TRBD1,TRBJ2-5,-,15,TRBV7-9,CASNRPGDRQETQYF,TGTGCCAGCAACCGCCCTGGGGACAGACAAGAGACCCAGTACTTC
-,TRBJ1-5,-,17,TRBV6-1,CASSEFLVTLARQPQHF,TGTGCCAGCAGTGAATTTTTGGTAACCTTGGCACGACAGCCCCAGCATTTT
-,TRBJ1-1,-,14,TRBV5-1,CASSLNGENTEAFF,TGCGCCAGCAGCTTGAACGGGGAGAACACTGAAGCTTTCTTT
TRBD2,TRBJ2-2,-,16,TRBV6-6,CASRPLAGVGNGELFF,TGTGCCAGCAGACCACTAGCGGGGGTTGGAAACGGGGAGCTGTTTTTT
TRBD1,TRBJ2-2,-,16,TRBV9,CASSPRDRMNTGELFF,TGTGCCAGCAGCCCCAGGGACAGGATGAACACCGGGGAGCTGTTTTTT
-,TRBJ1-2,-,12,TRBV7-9,CASSYGSGVYTF,TGTGCCAGCAGTTATGGTTCGGGGGTCTACACCTTC
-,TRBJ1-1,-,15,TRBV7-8,CASSIGEGWNTEAFF,TGTGCCAGCAGCATCGGGGAGGGCTGGAACACTGAAGCTTTCTTT
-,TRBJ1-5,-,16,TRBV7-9,CASSLAGGLLNQPQHF,TGTGCCAGCAGCTTAGCCGGTGGTCTGCTGAATCAGCCCCAGCATTTT
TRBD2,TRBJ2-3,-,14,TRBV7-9,CASSSGGSTDTQYF,TGTGCCAGCTCTAGCGGGGGGAGCACAGATACGCAGTATTTT
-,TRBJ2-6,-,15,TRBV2,CASTPLGSGANVLTF,TGTGCCAGCACACCCCTGGGCTCTGGGGCCAACGTCCTGACTTTC
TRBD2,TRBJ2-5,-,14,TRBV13,CASSLGGGLETQYF,TGTGCCAGCAGCTTAGGCGGGGGGTTGGAGACCCAGTACTTC
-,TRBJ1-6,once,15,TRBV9,CASSVVGRVGSPLHF,TGTGCCAGCAGCGTAGTTGGCAGGGTGGGGTCACCCCTCCACTTT
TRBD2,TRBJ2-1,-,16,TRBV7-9,CASSLEGLAVYNEQFF,TGTGCCAGCAGCTTAGAAGGACTAGCGGTTTACAATGAGCAGTTCTTC
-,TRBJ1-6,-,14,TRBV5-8,CASSRGQNNSPLHF,TGTGCCAGCAGCCGGGGGCAGAATAATTCACCCCTCCACTTT
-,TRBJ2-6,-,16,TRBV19,CASSSQGGSGANVLTF,TGTGCCAGTAGTTCCCAAGGGGGCTCTGGGGCCAACGTCCTGACTTTC
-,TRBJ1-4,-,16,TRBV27,CASKYEGGATNEKLFF,TGTGCCAGCAAATACGAGGGGGGCGCAACTAATGAAAAACTGTTTTTT
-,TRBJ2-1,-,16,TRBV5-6,CASRWVFGGADNEQFF,TGTGCCAGCAGGTGGGTTTTTGGAGGGGCGGACAATGAGCAGTTCTTC
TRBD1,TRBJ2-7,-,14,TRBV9,CASSVMTGFDEQYF,TGTGCCAGCAGCGTAATGACAGGGTTCGACGAGCAGTACTTC
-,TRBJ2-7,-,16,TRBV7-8,CASSPRTIGTNYEQYF,TGTGCCAGCAGCCCAAGGACTATTGGTACAAACTACGAGCAGTACTTC
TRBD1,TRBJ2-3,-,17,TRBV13,CASSLGYRGGGTDTQYF,TGTGCCAGCAGCTTAGGGTACAGGGGTGGTGGCACAGATACGCAGTATTTT
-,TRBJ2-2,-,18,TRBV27,CASLTIRGPPSNTGELFF,TGTGCCAGCCTTACCATAAGGGGACCCCCTTCGAACACCGGGGAGCTGTTTTTT
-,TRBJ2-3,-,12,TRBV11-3,CASSLEVSVPHF,TGTGCCAGCAGCTTAGAAGTAAGCGTGCCCCATTTT
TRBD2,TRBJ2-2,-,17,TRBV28,CASSGVWLAGDHLKLFF,TGTGCCAGCAGTGGGGTTTGGCTAGCGGGGGACCACCTAAAGCTGTTTTTT
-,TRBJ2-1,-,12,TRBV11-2,CASSLSNNEQFF,TGTGCCAGCAGCTTATCTAATAATGAGCAGTTCTTC
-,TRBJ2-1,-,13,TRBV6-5,CASSYSGEYEQFF,TGTGCCAGCAGTTACTCAGGGGAGTATGAGCAGTTCTTC
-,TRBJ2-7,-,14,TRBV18,CASSPAGFTYEQYF,TGTGCCAGCTCACCGGCGGGATTTACCTACGAGCAGTACTTC
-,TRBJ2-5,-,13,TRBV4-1,CASSLGQEKTQYF,TGCGCCAGCAGCCTCGGGCAGGAGAAGACCCAGTACTTC
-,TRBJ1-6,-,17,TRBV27,CASSPSWGGEYNSPLHF,TGTGCCAGCAGTCCCTCCTGGGGAGGAGAGTATAATTCACCCCTCCACTTT
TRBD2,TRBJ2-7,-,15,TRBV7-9,CASSLLAGGPNEQYF,TGTGCCAGCAGCTTACTAGCGGGGGGCCCCAACGAGCAGTACTTC
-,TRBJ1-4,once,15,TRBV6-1,CASSDLRGDNEKLFF,TGTGCCAGCAGTGATTTGAGGGGTGATAATGAAAAACTGTTTTTT
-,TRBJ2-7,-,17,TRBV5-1,CASSLGAQFGEDHEQYF,TGCGCCAGCAGCTTGGGAGCACAGTTTGGAGAAGATCACGAGCAGTACTTC
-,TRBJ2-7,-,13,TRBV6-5,CASSTIGGSEQYF,TGTGCCAGCAGTACGATCGGGGGCAGCGAGCAGTACTTC
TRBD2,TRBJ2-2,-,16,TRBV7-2,CASSLPGLVFSGELFF,TGTGCCAGCAGCCTGCCGGGACTAGTTTTTTCTGGGGAGCTGTTTTTT
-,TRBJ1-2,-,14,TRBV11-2,CASSPSLANYGYTF,TGTGCCAGCAGCCCCAGTTTGGCAAACTATGGCTACACCTTC
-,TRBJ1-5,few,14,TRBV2,CASGLRGISAPKHF,TGTGCCAGCGGACTCCGGGGGATATCAGCCCCGAAGCATTTT
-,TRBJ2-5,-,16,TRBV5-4,CASSPGLSPTQETQYF,TGTGCCAGCAGCCCTGGGTTGTCCCCCACCCAAGAGACCCAGTACTTC
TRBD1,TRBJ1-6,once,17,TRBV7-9,CASSSGTESSYNSPLHF,TGTGCCAGCAGCTCCGGGACAGAAAGCTCCTATAATTCACCCCTCCACTTT
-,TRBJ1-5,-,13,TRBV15,CATSRDRDQPQHF,TGTGCCACCAGCAGAGATAGGGATCAGCCCCAGCATTTT
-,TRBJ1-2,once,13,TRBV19,CASSVNPGYGYTF,TGTGCCAGTAGTGTCAATCCGGGCTATGGCTACACCTTC
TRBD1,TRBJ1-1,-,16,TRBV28,CASRPHSGGGYTEAFF,TGTGCCAGCAGACCCCACTCAGGGGGTGGCTACACTGAAGCTTTCTTT
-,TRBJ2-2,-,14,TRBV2,CASSENPDYGELFF,TGTGCCAGCAGTGAAAACCCAGACTACGGGGAGCTGTTTTTT
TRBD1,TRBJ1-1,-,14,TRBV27,CASSRDRVNTEAFF,TGTGCCAGCAGTCGGGACAGGGTGAACACTGAAGCTTTCTTT
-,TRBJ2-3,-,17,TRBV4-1,CASSQPNRAPIADTQYF,TGCGCCAGCAGCCAGCCGAACCGGGCCCCTATTGCAGATACGCAGTATTTT